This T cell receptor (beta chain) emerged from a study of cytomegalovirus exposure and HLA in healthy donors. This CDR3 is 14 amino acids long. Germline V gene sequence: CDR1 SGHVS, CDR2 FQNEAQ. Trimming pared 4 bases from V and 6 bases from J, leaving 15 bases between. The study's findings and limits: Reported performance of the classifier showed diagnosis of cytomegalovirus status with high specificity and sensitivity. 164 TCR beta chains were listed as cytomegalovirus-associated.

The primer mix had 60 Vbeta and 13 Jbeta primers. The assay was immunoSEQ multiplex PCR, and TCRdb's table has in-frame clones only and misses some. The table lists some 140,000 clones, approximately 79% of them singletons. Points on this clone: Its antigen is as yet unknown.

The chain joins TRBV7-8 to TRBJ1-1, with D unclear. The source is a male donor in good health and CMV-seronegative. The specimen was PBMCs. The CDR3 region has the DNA TGTGCCAGCAGCTCCGGGAGGGCTTATCCTGAAGCTTTCTTT. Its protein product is CASSSGRAYPEAFF.